This T cell receptor (beta chain) was obtained from a study of T cells after yellow fever vaccination. Study-wide results and limits: The secondary response peaked faster, at day 5 versus 15, but was weaker. Subsequent booster samples again held most clones from primary vaccination (just under 98% CD4, about 90% CD8). Clonotypes shared by both compartments, CD4 and CD8, made up a small share.

In the case of this clonotype: Its antigen is still unknown.

Generation of TCR cDNA used 5'RACE template switching (which added a universal primer site and UMIs). TCRdb processed the 5' RACE reads anew with MiXCR; each CDR3 protein has one entry. The sample shows about 580,000 distinct CDR3 sequences, less than 20% of them seen only once. CDR1 and CDR2 (germline): SGHTA, FQGNSA. Deletions cut 0 bases from V and 3 bases from J, with 16 bases between. The CDR3 sequence is 17 residues long. The chain carries TRBV7-2 and TRBJ2-3, with D uncertain. This specimen was PBMCs, taken less than 6 days after the first yellow fever vaccination. The receptor comes from a man younger than 35 who received the YFV17D yellow fever vaccine. The CDR3 sequence is CASSLAVGGSATDTQYF. The CDR3 DNA reads TGTGCCAGCAGCTTAGCCGTGGGTGGAAGTGCGACAGATACGCAGTATTTT.